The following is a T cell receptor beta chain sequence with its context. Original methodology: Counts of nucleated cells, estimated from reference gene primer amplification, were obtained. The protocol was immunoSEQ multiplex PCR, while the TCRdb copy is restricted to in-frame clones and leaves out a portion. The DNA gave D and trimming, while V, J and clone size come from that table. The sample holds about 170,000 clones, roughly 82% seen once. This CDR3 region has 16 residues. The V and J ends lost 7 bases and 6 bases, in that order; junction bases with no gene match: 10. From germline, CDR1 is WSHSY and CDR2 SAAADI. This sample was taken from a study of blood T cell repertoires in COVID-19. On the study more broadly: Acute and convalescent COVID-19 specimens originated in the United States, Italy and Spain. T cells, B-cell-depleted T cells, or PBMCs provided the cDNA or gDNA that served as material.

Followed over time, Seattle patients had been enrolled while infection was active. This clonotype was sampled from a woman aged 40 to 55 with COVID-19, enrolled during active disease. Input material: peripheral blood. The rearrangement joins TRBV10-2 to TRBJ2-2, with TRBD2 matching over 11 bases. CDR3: CASTTSGRVGAGELFF. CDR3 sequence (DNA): TGCGCCAGCACCACTAGCGGGAGAGTAGGGGCCGGGGAGCTGTTTTTT.